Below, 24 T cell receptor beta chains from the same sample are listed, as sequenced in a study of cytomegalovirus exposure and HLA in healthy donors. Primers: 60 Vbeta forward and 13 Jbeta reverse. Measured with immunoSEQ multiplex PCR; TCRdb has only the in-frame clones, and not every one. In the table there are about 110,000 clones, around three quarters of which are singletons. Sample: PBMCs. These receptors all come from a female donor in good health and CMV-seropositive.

The CDR3 nucleotides are TGTGCCAGCAGCTTTGGGGGCGCCTATGGCTACACCTTC. This gives the protein CASSFGGAYGYTF. J is TRBJ1-2 and V is TRBV5-4; tentative D call: TRBD1 (6 bases). V was trimmed by 2 bases and J by 4 bases, leaving 9 bases between them. Germline V gene sequence: CDR1 SGHNT, CDR2 YYREEE (reference sequence). The CDR3 covers 13 residues.

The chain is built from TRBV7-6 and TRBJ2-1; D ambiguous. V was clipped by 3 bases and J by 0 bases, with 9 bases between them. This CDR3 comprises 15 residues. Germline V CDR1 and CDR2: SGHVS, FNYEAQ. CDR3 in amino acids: CASSFTVSSYNEQFF. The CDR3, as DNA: TGTGCCAGCAGCTTCACCGTTAGCTCCTACAATGAGCAGTTCTTC.

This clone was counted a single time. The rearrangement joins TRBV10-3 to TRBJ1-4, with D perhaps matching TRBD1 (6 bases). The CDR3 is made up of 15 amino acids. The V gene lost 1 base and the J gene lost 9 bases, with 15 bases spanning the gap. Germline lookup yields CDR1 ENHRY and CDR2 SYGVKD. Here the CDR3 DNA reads TGTGCCATCAGTGAGTGGGCAGGGGCAAGGAAAAAACTGTTTTTT. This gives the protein CAISEWAGARKKLFF.

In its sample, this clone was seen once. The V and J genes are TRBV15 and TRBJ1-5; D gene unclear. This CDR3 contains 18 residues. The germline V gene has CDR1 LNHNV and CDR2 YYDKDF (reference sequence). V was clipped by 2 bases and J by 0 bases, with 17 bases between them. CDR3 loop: CATSRPLRGSYSNQPQHF. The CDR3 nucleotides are TGTGCCACCAGCAGACCCCTAAGAGGGAGCTATAGCAATCAGCCCCAGCATTTT.

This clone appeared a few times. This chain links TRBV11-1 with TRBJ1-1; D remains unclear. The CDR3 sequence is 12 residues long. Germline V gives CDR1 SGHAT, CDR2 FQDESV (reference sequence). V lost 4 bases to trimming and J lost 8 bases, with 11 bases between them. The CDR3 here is CASSSGLREAFF. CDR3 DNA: TGTGCCAGCAGCTCAGGACTGCGCGAAGCTTTCTTT.

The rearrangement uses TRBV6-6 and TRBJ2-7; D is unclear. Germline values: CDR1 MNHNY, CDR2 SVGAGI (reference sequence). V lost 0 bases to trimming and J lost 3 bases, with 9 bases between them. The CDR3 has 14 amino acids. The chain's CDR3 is CASSYSQIFYEQYF. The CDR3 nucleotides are TGTGCCAGCAGTTACTCCCAGATATTCTACGAGCAGTACTTC.

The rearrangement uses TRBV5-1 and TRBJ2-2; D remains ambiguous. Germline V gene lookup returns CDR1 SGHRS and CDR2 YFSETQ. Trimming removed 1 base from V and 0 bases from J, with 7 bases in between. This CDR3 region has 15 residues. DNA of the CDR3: TGCGCCAGCAGCTTGACAGCCGCGAACACCGGGGAGCTGTTTTTT. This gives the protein CASSLTAANTGELFF.

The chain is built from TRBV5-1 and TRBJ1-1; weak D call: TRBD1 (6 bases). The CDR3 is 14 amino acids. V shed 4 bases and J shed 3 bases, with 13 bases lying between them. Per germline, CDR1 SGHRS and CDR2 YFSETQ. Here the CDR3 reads CASSARQVDTEAFF. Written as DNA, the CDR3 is TGCGCCAGCAGCGCGAGACAGGTGGACACTGAAGCTTTCTTT.

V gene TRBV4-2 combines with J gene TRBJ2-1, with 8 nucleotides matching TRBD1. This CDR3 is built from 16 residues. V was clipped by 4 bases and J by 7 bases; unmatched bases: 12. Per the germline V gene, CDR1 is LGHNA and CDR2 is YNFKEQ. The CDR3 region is CASSPPQGGHGNEQFF. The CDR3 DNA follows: TGTGCCAGCAGCCCGCCACAGGGGGGTCACGGAAATGAGCAGTTCTTC.

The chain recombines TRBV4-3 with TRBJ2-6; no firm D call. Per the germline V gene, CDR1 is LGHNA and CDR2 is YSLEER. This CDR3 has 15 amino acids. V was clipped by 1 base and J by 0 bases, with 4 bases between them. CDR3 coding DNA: TGCGCCAGCAGCCAAGCGTACTCTGGGGCCAACGTCCTGACTTTC. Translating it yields CASSQAYSGANVLTF.

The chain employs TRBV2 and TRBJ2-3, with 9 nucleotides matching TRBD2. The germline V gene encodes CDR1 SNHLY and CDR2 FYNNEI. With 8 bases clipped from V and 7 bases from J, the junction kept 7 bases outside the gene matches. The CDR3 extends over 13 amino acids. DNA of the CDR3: TGTGCCAGCGAGGCGGGGGGGATTAATACGCAGTATTTT. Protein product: CASEAGGINTQYF. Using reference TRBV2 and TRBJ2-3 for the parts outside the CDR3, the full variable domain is EPEVTQTPSHQVTQMGQEVILRCVPISNHLYFYWYRQILGQKVEFLVSFYNNEISEKSEIFDDQFSVERPDGSNFTLKIRSTKLEDSAMYFCASEAGGINTQYFGPGTRLTVL.

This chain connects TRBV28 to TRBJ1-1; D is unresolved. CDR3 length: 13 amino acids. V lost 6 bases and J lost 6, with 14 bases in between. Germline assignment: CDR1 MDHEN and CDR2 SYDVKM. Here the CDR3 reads CASSSGQIAEAFF. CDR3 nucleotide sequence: TGTGCCAGCAGCTCTGGGCAAATCGCTGAAGCTTTCTTT.

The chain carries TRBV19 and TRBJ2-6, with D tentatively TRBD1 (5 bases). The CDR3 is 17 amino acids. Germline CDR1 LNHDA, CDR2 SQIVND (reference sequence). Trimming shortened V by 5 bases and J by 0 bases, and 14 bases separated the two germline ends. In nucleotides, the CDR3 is TGTGCCAGTAGTTGGGGCAGGGTCATCTCTGGGGCCAACGTCCTGACTTTC. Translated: CASSWGRVISGANVLTF.

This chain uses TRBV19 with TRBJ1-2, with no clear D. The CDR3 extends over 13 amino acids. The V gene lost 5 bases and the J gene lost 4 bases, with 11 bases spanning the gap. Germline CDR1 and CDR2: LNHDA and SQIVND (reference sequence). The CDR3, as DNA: TGTGCCAGTAGTCGGGAGAGGCCCTATGGCTACACCTTC. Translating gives CASSRERPYGYTF. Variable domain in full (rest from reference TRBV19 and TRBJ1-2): DGGITQSPKYLFRKEGQNVTLSCEQNLNHDAMYWYRQDPGQGLRLIYYSQIVNDFQKGDIAEGYSVSREKKESFPLTVTSAQKNPTAFYLCASSRERPYGYTFGSGTRLTVV.

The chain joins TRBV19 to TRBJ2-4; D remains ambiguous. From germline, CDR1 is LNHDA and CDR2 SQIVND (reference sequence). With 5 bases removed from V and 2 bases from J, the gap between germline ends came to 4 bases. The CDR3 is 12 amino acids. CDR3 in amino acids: CASSFSKNIQYF. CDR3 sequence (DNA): TGTGCCAGTAGTTTCTCCAAAAACATTCAGTACTTC.

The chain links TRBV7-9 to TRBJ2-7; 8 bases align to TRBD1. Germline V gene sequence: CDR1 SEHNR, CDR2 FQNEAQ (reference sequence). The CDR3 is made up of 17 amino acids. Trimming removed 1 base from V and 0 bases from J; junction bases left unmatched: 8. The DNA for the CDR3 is TGTGCCAGCAGCTTAGGGGGAACAGGGGGAGCCTCCTACGAGCAGTACTTC. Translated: CASSLGGTGGASYEQYF.

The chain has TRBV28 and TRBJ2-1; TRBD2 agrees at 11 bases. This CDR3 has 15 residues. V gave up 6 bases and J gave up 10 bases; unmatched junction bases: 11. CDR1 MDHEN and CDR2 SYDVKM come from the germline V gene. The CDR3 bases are TGTGCCAGCAGAGTCACCTTGACTAGCGGGGCGGAGCAGTTCTTC. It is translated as CASRVTLTSGAEQFF.

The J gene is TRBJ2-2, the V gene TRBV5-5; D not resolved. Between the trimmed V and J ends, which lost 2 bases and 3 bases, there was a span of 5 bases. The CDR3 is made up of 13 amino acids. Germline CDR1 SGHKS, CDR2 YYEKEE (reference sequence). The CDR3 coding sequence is TGTGCCAGCAGCTTCTTTCACACCGGGGAGCTGTTTTTT. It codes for CASSFFHTGELFF.

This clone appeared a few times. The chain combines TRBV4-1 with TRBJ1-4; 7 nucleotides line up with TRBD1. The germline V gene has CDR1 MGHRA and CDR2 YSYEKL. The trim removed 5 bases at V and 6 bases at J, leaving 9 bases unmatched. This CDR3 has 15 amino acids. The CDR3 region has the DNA TGCGCCAGCAGCAGCGAAGGCAGGGGGGATGAAAAACTGTTTTTT. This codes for CASSSEGRGDEKLFF.

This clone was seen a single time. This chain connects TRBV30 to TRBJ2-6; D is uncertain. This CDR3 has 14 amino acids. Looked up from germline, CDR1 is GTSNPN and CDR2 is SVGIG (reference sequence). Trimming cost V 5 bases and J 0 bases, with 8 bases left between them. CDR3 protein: CAWRASSGANVLTF. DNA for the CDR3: TGTGCCTGGCGAGCTAGCTCTGGGGCCAACGTCCTGACTTTC.

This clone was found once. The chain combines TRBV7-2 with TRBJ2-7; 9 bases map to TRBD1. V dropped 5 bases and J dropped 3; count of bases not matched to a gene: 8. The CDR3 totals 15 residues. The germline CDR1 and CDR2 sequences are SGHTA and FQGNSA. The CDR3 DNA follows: TGTGCCAGCAGCCGATACAGGGGGCCATTCTACGAGCAGTACTTC. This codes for CASSRYRGPFYEQYF. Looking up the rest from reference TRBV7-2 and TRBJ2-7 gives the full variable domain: GAGVSQSPSNKVTEKGKDVELRCDPISGHTALYWYRQSLGQGLEFLIYFQGNSAPDKSGLPSDRFSAERTGGSVSTLTIQRTQQEDSAVYLCASSRYRGPFYEQYFGPGTRLTVT.

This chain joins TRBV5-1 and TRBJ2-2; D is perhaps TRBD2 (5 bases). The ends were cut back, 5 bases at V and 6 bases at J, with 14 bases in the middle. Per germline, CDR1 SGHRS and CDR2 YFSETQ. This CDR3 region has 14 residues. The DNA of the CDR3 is TGCGCCAGCAGTGAGGGCCCTATGGCCGGGGAGCTGTTTTTT. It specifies CASSEGPMAGELFF.

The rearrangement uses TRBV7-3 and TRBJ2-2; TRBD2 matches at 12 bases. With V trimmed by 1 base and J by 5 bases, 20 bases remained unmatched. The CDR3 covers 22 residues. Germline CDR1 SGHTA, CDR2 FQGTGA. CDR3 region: CASSLRGLAGGPRMLVTGELFF. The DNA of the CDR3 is TGTGCCAGCAGCTTAAGGGGTCTAGCGGGGGGGCCTCGAATGTTGGTTACCGGGGAGCTGTTTTTT.

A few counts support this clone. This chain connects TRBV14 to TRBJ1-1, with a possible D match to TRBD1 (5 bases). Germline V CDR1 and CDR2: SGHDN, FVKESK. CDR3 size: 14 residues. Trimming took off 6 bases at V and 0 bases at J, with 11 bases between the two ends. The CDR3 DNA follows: TGTGCCAGCAGTCTTGCAGGGATGAACACTGAAGCTTTCTTT. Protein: CASSLAGMNTEAFF.